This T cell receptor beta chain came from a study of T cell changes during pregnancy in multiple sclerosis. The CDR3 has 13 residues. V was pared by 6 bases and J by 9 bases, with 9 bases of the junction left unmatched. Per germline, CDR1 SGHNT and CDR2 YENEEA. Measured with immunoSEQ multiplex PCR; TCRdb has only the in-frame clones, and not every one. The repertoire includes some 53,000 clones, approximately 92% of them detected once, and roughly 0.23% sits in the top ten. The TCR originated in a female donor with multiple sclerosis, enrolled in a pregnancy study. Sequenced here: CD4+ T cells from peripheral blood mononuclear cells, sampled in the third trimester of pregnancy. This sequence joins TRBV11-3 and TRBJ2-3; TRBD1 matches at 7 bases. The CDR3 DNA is TGTGCCAGCAGTCAATCAAAGGGGGCGACGCAGTATTTT. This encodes CASSQSKGATQYF. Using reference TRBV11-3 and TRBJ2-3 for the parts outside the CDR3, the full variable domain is EAGVVQSPRYKIIEKKQPVAFWCNPISGHNTLYWYLQNLGQGPELLIRYENEEAVDDSQLPKDRFSAERLKGVDSTLKIQPAELGDSAVYLCASSQSKGATQYFGPGTRLTVL.